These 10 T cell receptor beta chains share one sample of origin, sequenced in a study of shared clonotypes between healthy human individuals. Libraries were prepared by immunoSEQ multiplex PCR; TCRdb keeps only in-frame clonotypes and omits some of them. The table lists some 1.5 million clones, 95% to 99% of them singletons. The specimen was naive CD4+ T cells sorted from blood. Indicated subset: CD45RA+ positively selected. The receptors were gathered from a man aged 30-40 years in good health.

In DNA form, the CDR3 reads TGTGCCAGCAGTCTCGACCGCTCGGACCGCGGCAATCAGCCCCAGCATTTT. This encodes CASSLDRSDRGNQPQHF. V is TRBV5-5 and J is TRBJ1-5, with D uncertain. CDR3 length: 17 residues. From germline, CDR1 is SGHKS and CDR2 YYEKEE (reference sequence). V lost 5 bases and J 2 bases, leaving 20 bases between the germline ends.

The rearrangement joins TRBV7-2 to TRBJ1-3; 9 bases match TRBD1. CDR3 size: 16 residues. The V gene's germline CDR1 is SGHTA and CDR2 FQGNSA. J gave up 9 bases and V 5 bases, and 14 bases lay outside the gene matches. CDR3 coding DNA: TGTGCCAGCAGCGATCACAGGGGGCAAATGAGGAGCACCATATATTTT. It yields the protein CASSDHRGQMRSTIYF.

CDR3 protein: CASSNSGTSEQYF. In DNA, the CDR3 is TGTGCCAGCAGTAATAGCGGGACATCCGAGCAGTACTTC. The chain is built from TRBV11-3 and TRBJ2-7, with 8 bases that match TRBD2. With V trimmed by 6 bases and J by 6 bases, 7 bases remained unmatched. The germline V gene encodes CDR1 SGHNT and CDR2 YENEEA. The CDR3 covers 13 residues. The variable domain in full, completed from reference TRBV11-3 and TRBJ2-7, reads EAGVVQSPRYKIIEKKQPVAFWCNPISGHNTLYWYLQNLGQGPELLIRYENEEAVDDSQLPKDRFSAERLKGVDSTLKIQPAELGDSAVYLCASSNSGTSEQYFGPGTRLTVT.

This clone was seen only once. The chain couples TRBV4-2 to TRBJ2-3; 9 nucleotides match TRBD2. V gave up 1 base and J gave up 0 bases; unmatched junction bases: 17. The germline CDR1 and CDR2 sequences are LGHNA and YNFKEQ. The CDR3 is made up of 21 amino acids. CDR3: CASSQVRRASGKRSSTDTQYF. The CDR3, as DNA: TGTGCCAGCAGCCAAGTACGCCGAGCTAGCGGGAAGCGAAGTAGCACAGATACGCAGTATTTT.

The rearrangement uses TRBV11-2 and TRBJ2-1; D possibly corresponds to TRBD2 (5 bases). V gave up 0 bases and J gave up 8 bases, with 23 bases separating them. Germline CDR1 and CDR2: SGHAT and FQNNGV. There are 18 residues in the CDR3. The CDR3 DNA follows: TGTGCCAGCAGCTTAGACCCCCCGGGCCCACTAGTCCGCCATGAGCAGTTCTTC. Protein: CASSLDPPGPLVRHEQFF.

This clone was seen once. This CDR3 is CASSSQGLSSNEQFF. The CDR3 nucleotides read TGTGCCAGCAGTTCCCAGGGACTCTCTTCCAATGAGCAGTTCTTC. This chain links TRBV27 with TRBJ2-1; maybe TRBD2 (6 bases). V was trimmed by 4 bases and J by 6 bases, leaving 16 bases between them. Germline V gene lookup returns CDR1 MNHEY and CDR2 SMNVEV (reference sequence). CDR3 size: 15 residues.

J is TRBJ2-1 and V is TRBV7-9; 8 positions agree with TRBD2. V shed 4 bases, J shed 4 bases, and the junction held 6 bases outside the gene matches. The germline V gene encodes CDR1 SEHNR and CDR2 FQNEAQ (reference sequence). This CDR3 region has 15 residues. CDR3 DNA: TGTGCCAGCAGCTCCCCGGGAGGGGCTTACAATGAGCAGTTCTTC. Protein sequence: CASSSPGGAYNEQFF.

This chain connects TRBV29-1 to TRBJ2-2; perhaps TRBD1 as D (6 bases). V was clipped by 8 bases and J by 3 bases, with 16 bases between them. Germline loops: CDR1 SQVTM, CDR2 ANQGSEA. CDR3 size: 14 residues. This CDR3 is CSYQGIRDTGELFF. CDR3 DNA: TGCAGCTATCAGGGGATACGAGACACCGGGGAGCTGTTTTTT.

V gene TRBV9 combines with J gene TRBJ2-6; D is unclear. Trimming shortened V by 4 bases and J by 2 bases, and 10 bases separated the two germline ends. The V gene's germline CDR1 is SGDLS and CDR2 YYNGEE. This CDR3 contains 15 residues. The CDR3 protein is CASSPSRAGANVLTF. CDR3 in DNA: TGTGCCAGCAGCCCCTCCCGGGCTGGGGCCAACGTCCTGACTTTC.

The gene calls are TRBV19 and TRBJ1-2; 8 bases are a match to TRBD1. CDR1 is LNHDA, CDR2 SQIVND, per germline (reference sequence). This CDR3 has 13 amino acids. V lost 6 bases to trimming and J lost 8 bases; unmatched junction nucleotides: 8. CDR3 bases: TGTGCCAGTAGCCCACAGGGGGTCGGGGGCTACACCTTC. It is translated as CASSPQGVGGYTF. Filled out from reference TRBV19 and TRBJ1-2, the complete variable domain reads DGGITQSPKYLFRKEGQNVTLSCEQNLNHDAMYWYRQDPGQGLRLIYYSQIVNDFQKGDIAEGYSVSREKKESFPLTVTSAQKNPTAFYLCASSPQGVGGYTFGSGTRLTVV.